This entry concerns a single T cell receptor (beta chain). Antigen: not known. The record originates from a study of human T cells and chemical hapten exposure. Study observations and caveats: The immune response of these alopecia patients might not match healthy individuals'. TCRs at a frequency above 1 in 1000 stayed unchanged with DPC sensitization.

Library preparation tagged each individual cDNA molecule with a unique molecular identifier. TCRdb re-called the RACE reads with MiXCR, one entry per CDR3 protein. The repertoire holds roughly 200,000 distinct CDR3 sequences, with under 25% as singletons. The CDR3 is made up of 16 amino acids. From germline, CDR1 is SGHRS and CDR2 YFSETQ. V shed 5 bases and J shed 2 bases, with 20 bases lying between them. The time point denotes: patch test 3, about 24 weeks after DPC sensitization. The treatment is: therapeutic diphenylcyclopropenone sensitization with weekly scalp DPC. The sample consisted of whole blood, taken in connection with sensitization to the hapten diphenylcyclopropenone (DPC). The rearrangement links TRBV5-1 to TRBJ2-7; the D gene is possibly TRBD1 (6 bases). The sequence was obtained from a woman aged 40 to 50 with alopecia areata. Some clones in this sample may be carry-over from other donors' samples. CDR3 sequence reads: CASSPNTGTRTYEQYF. In DNA form, the CDR3 reads TGCGCCAGCAGTCCAAACACCGGGACAAGGACCTACGAGCAGTACTTC.